This paragraph covers one T cell receptor (beta chain) sequence. The CDR3 spans 15 residues. The germline V gene has CDR1 SGHDT and CDR2 YYEEEE. V was trimmed by 5 bases and J by 4 bases, leaving 16 bases between them. This record comes from a study of blood T cell repertoires in COVID-19. The repertoire was sequenced with immunoSEQ multiplex PCR; TCRdb's copy has only in-frame clones and lacks some. The sample includes a few hundred thousand clones, around 83% of them seen just once. The sequenced material came from peripheral blood. V and J are TRBV5-6 and TRBJ1-3; possible D gene TRBD1, 5 bases. The TCR was taken from a woman aged 40 to 55 who had recovered from COVID-19. The CDR3 nucleotides read TGTGCCAGCAGTCCTGGGGCAGGGTTAGGAAACACCATATATTTT. This encodes CASSPGAGLGNTIYF. Together with reference TRBV5-6 and TRBJ1-3, the CDR3 gives the full variable domain: DAGVTQSPTHLIKTRGQQVTLRCSPKSGHDTVSWYQQALGQGPQFIFQYYEEEERQRGNFPDRFSGHQFPNYSSELNVNALLLGDSALYLCASSPGAGLGNTIYFGEGSWLTVV.